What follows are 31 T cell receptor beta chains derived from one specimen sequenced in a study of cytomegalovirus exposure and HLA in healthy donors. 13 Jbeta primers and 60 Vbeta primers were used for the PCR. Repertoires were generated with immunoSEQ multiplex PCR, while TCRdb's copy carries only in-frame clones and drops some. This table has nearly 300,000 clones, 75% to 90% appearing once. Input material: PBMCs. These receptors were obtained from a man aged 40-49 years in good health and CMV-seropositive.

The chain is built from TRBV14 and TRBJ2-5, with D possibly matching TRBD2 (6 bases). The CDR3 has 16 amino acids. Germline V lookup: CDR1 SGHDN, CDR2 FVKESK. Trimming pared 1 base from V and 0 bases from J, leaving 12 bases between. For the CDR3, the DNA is TGTGCCAGCAGCCAAGGGGTAGCGGCTTACCAAGAGACCCAGTACTTC. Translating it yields CASSQGVAAYQETQYF.

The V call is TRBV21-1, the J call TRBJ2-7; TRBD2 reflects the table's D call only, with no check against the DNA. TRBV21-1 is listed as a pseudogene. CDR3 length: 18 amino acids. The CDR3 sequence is CASSNPPSGRANYGEQYF. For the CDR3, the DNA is TGTGCCAGCAGCAATCCGCCTAGCGGGAGGGCCAACTATGGCGAGCAGTACTTC.

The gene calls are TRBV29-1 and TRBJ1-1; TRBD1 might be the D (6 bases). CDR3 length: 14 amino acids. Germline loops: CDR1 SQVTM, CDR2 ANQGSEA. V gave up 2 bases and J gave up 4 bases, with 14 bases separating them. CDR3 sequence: CSVEPLQGGTEAFF. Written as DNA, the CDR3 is TGCAGCGTTGAACCCCTACAGGGTGGCACTGAAGCTTTCTTT.

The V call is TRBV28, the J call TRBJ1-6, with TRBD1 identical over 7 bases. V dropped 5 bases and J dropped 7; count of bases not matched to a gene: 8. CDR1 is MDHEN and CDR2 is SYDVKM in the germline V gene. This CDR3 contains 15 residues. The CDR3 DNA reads TGTGCCAGCAGTCAACCGGGACAGAGGAATTCACCCCTCCACTTT. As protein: CASSQPGQRNSPLHF.

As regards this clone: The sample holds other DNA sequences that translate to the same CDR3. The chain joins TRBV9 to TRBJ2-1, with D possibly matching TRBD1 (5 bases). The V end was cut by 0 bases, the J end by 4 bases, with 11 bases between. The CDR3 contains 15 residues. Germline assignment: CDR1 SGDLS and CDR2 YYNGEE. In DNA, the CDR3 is TGTGCCAGCAGCGTAGGGGGCTCAGGATACAATGAGCAGTTCTTC. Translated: CASSVGGSGYNEQFF.

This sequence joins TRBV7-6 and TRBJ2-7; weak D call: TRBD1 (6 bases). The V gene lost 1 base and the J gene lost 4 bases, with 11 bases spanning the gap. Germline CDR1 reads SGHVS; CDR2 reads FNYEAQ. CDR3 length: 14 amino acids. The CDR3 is CASSLEGDSYEQYF. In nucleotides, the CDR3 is TGTGCCAGCAGCTTAGAGGGGGATTCTTACGAGCAGTACTTC. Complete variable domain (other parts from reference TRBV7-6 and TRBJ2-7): GAGVSQSPRYKVTKRGQDVALRCDPISGHVSLYWYRQALGQGPEFLTYFNYEAQQDKSGLPNDRFSAERPEGSISTLTIQRTEQRDSAMYRCASSLEGDSYEQYFGPGTRLTVT.

CDR3 loop: CASRDRGRGDTQYF. Here the CDR3 DNA reads TGTGCCAGCAGGGACAGGGGCAGGGGAGATACGCAGTATTTT. This chain joins TRBV7-2 and TRBJ2-3; 9 bases agree with TRBD1. Germline CDR1 is SGHTA and CDR2 is FQGNSA. The ends lost 6 bases at V and 5 bases at J; junction bases unmatched: 6. This CDR3 comprises 14 residues.

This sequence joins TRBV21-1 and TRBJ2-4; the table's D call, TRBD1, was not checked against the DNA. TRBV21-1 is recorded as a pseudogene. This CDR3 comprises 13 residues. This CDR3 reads CASSKEAGNIQYF. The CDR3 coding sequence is TGTGCCAGCAGCAAAGAGGCAGGAAACATTCAGTACTTC.

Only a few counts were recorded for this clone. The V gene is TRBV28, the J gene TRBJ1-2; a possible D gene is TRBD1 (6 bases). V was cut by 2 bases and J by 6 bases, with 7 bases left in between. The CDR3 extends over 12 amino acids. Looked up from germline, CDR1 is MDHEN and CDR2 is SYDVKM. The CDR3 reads CASSLAGDGYTF. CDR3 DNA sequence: TGTGCCAGCAGTTTAGCAGGGGATGGCTACACCTTC.

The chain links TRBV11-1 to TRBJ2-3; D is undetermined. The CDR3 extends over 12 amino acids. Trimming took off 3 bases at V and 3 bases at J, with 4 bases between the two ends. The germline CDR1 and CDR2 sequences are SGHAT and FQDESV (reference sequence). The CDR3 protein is CASSLRTDTQYF. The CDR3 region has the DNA TGTGCCAGCAGCTTGAGGACAGATACGCAGTATTTT.

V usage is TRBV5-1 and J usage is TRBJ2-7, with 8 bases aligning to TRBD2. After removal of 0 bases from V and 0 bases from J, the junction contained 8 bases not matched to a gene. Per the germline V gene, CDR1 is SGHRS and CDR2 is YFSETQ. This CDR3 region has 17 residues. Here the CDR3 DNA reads TGCGCCAGCAGCTTGGTATCGGGAGGGGGGAGCTCCTACGAGCAGTACTTC. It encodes CASSLVSGGGSSYEQYF. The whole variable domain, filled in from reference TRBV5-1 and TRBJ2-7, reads KAGVTQTPRYLIKTRGQQVTLSCSPISGHRSVSWYQQTPGQGLQFLFEYFSETQRNKGNFPGRFSGRQFSNSRSEMNVSTLELGDSALYLCASSLVSGGGSSYEQYFGPGTRLTVT.

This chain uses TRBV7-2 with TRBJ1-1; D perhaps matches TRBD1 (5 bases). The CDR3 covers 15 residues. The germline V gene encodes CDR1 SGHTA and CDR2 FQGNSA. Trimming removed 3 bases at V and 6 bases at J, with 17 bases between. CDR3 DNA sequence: TGTGCCAGCAGCTTGTCTCGTTATGGGGCGGCTGAAGCTTTCTTT. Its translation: CASSLSRYGAAEAFF.

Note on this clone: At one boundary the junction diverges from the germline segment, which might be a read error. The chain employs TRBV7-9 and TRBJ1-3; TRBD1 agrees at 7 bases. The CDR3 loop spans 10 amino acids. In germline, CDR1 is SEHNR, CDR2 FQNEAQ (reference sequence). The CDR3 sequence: CASSLDRPGF. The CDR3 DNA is TGTGCCAGCAGCTTGGACAGGCCGGGTTTT.

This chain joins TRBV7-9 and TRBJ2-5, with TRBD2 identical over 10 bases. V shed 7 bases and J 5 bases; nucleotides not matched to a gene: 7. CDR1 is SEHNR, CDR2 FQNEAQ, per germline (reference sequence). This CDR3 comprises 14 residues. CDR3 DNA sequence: TGTGCCAGCACCCCGGGACTAGCGACCGAGACCCAGTACTTC. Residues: CASTPGLATETQYF.

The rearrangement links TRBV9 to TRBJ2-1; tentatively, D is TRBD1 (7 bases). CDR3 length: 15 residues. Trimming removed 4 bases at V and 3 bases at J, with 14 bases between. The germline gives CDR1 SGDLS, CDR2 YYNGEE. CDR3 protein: CASSRGTANYNEQFF. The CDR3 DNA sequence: TGTGCCAGCAGCCGCGGGACAGCGAACTACAATGAGCAGTTCTTC. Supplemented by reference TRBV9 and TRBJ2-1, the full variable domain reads DSGVTQTPKHLITATGQRVTLRCSPRSGDLSVYWYQQSLDQGLQFLIQYYNGEERAKGNILERFSAQQFPDLHSELNLSSLELGDSALYFCASSRGTANYNEQFFGPGTRLTVL.

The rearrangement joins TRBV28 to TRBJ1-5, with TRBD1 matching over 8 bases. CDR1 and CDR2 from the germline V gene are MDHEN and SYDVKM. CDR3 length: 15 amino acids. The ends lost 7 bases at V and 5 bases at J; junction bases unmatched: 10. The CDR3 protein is CASTRTGSGHQPQHF. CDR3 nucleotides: TGTGCCAGCACCCGGACAGGGAGCGGTCATCAGCCCCAGCATTTT.

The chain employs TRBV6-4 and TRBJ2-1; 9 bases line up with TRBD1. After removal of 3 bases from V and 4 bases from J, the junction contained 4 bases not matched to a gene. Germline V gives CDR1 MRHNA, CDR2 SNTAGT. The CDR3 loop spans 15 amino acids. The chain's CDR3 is CASSEDRGRYNEQFF. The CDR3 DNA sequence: TGTGCCAGCAGTGAGGACAGGGGAAGATACAATGAGCAGTTCTTC.

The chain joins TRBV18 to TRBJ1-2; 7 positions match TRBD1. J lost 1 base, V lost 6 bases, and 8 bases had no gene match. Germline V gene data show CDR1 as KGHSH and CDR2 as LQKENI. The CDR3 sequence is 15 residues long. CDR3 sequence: CASSPQGTDNYGYTF. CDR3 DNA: TGTGCCAGCTCGCCCCAGGGGACAGATAACTATGGCTACACCTTC.

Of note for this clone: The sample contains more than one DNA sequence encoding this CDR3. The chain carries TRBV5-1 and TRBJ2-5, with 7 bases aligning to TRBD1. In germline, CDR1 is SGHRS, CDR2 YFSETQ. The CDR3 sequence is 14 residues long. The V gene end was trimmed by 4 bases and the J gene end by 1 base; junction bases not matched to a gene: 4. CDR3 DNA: TGCGCCAGCAGCCTGGGGACAGCCCAAGAGACCCAGTACTTC. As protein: CASSLGTAQETQYF.

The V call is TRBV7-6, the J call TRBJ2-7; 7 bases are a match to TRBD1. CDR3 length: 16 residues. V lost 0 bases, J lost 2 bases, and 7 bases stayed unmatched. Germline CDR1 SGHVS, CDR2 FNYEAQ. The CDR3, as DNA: TGTGCCAGCAGCTTAGCCGGTCCAGGGGGAGCCTACGAGCAGTACTTC. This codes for CASSLAGPGGAYEQYF.

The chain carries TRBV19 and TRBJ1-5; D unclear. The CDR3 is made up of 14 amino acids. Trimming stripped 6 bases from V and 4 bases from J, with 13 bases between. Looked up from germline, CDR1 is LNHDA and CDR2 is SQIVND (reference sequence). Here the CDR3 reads CASRSTAENQPQHF. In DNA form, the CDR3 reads TGTGCCAGTAGGAGCACAGCTGAAAATCAGCCCCAGCATTTT.

CDR3 in amino acids: CASSSDFPSSYEQYF. As DNA, the CDR3 is TGTGCCAGCAGCTCAGACTTCCCGAGCTCCTACGAGCAGTACTTC. The gene calls are TRBV11-2 and TRBJ2-7, with D hard to call. This CDR3 comprises 15 residues. Trimming removed 4 bases from V and 0 bases from J, with 13 bases in between. Germline V gene lookup returns CDR1 SGHAT and CDR2 FQNNGV.

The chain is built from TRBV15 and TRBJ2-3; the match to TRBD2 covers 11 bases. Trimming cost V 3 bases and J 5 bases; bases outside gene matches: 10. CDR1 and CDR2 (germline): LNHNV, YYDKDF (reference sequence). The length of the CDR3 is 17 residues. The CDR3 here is CATSRVGTSGPGDTQYF. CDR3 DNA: TGTGCCACCAGCAGGGTAGGGACTAGCGGACCCGGAGATACGCAGTATTTT.

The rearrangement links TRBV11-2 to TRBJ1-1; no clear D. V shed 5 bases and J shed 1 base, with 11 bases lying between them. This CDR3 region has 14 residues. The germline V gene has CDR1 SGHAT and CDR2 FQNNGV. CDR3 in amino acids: CASSPRVWNTEAFF. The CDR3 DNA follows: TGTGCCAGCAGCCCTCGGGTGTGGAACACTGAAGCTTTCTTT.

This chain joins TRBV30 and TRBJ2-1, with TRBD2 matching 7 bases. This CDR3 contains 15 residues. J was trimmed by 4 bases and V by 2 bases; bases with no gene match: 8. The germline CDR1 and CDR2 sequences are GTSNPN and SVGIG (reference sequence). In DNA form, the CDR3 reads TGTGCCTGGAGTCCTAGGGGCGGGAGATACAATGAGCAGTTCTTC. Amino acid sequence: CAWSPRGGRYNEQFF.

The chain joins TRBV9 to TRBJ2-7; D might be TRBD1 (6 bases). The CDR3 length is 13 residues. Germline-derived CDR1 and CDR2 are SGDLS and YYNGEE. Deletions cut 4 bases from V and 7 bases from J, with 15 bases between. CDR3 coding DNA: TGTGCCAGCAGCCCCCCGACAGGTAGGGAGCAGTACTTC. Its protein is CASSPPTGREQYF. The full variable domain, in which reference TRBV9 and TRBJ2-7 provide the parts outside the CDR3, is DSGVTQTPKHLITATGQRVTLRCSPRSGDLSVYWYQQSLDQGLQFLIQYYNGEERAKGNILERFSAQQFPDLHSELNLSSLELGDSALYFCASSPPTGREQYFGPGTRLTVT.

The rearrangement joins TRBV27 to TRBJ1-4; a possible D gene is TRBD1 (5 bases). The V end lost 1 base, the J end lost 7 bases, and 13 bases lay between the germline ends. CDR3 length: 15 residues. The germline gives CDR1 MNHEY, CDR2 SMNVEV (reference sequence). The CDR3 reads CASSLLGRGSEKLFF. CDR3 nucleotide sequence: TGTGCCAGCAGTTTATTGGGTAGGGGAAGTGAAAAACTGTTTTTT.

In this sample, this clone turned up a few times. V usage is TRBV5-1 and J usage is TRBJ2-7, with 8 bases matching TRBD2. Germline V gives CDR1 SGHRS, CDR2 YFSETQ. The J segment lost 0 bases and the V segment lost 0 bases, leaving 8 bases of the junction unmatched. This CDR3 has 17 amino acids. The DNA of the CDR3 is TGCGCCAGCAGCTTGGCGCCCCTAGCGGGTTTCTCCTACGAGCAGTACTTC. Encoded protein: CASSLAPLAGFSYEQYF. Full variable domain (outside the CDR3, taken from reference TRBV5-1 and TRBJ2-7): KAGVTQTPRYLIKTRGQQVTLSCSPISGHRSVSWYQQTPGQGLQFLFEYFSETQRNKGNFPGRFSGRQFSNSRSEMNVSTLELGDSALYLCASSLAPLAGFSYEQYFGPGTRLTVT.

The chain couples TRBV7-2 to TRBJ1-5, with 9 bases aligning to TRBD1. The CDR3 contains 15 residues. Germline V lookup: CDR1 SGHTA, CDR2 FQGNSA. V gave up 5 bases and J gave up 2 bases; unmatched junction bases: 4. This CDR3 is CASSPWTGGNQPQHF. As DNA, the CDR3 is TGTGCCAGCAGCCCGTGGACAGGGGGCAATCAGCCCCAGCATTTT.

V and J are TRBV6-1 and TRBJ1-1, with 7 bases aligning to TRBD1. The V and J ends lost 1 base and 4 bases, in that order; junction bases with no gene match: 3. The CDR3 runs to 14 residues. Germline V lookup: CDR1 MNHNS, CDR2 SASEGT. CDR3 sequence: CASSEEQGVTEAFF. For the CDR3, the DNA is TGTGCCAGCAGTGAAGAGCAGGGGGTCACTGAAGCTTTCTTT.

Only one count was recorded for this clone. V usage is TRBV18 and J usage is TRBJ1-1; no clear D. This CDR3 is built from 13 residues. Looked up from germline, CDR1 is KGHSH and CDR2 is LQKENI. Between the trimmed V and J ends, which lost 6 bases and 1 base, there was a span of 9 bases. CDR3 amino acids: CASSVYGNTEAFF. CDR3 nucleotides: TGTGCCAGCTCGGTCTACGGGAACACTGAAGCTTTCTTT.